This TCR beta chain is from a study of cytomegalovirus exposure and HLA in healthy donors. Study context: Among around 400 genotyped donors, about 80% fell in the Caucasian-associated ancestry cluster. Study results and caveats: Earlier results showed most TCR beta V segments being productive about 87% or about 30% of the time. The study flagged about 150 TCR beta chains as cytomegalovirus-associated. Some public TCRs appeared in many individuals, while most sequences were rare.

Remarks on this clone: What it binds is unknown.

The V and J ends lost 1 base and 6 bases, in that order; junction bases with no gene match: 7. The CDR3 runs 15 residues. Germline CDR1 is KGHSH and CDR2 is LQKENI. PCR involved 60 Vbeta and 13 Jbeta primers. Clones were sequenced by immunoSEQ multiplex PCR, and TCRdb holds only the in-frame ones, with some missing. The sample contains about 180,000 clones, approximately 80% of which appear only once. The sequencing input was PBMCs. The receptor was derived from a girl aged 2-9 years in good health and CMV-seropositive. This chain links TRBV18 with TRBJ2-3; 7 bases are a match to TRBD2. The CDR3 nucleotides are TGTGCCAGCTCACCACAGGCGGGAGTTAGGGATACGCAGTATTTT. It yields the protein CASSPQAGVRDTQYF.